This TCR beta chain was captured by sequencing in a study of T-cell memory formation after mild COVID-19. Findings and limits, study-wide: For contracting clones, CD4+ ones sat mainly in CM and EM, CD8+ in EMRA. Certain responding clones were present in pre-infection memory, suggesting participation of cross-reactive memory. Contracting clones from day 15 to 85 showed balanced CD4/CD8; later expanders favored CD4+.

TCRdb re-analysed the 5' RACE reads in MiXCR, keeping a single row per CDR3 protein. The sample shows around 340,000 distinct CDR3 sequences, under 15% of them seen only once. A remark on this clonotype: Its antigen is unknown.

V dropped 1 base and J dropped 8 bases, with 6 bases sitting between them. The length of the CDR3 is 12 residues. CDR1 is LNHNV, CDR2 YYDKDF, per germline (reference sequence). The rearrangement joins TRBV15 to TRBJ2-4; TRBD2 might be the D (6 bases). The sequenced sample was PBMCs or a T cell subset sorted from them (not recorded which). This sequence originates from a man younger than 35 who had mild COVID-19 (a few samples of this study predate the infection). Cell type and time point are not known. CDR3 sequence: CATSRGGDIQYF. CDR3 DNA: TGTGCCACCAGCAGAGGCGGGGACATTCAGTACTTC.